The clone carrying this TCR beta chain was detected only a few times. Its target is unknown. The PCR made use of 60 Vbeta and 13 Jbeta primers. The repertoire was sequenced with immunoSEQ multiplex PCR; TCRdb's copy has only in-frame clones and lacks some. There are roughly 150,000 clones in the sample; about 81% occur only once, and around 3% lies in the top ten. The sample comes from a study of cytomegalovirus exposure and HLA in healthy donors. Study-wide findings and caveats: Earlier results showed most TCR beta V segments being productive about 87% or about 30% of the time.

This receptor was taken from a woman in her forties or fifties in good health and CMV-seropositive. Sequencing was performed on PBMCs.

CDR3 DNA sequence: TGTGCCAGCAGCACTCAGACAGGGCGCGGCGCCTATGGCTACACCTTC. Encoded protein: CASSTQTGRGAYGYTF. This chain connects TRBV5-4 to TRBJ1-2; 7 bases align to TRBD1. Looked up from germline, CDR1 is SGHNT and CDR2 is YYREEE (reference sequence). This CDR3 comprises 16 residues. The J segment lost 4 bases and the V segment lost 4 bases, leaving 13 bases of the junction unmatched. Full variable domain (outside the CDR3, taken from reference TRBV5-4 and TRBJ1-2): ETGVTQSPTHLIKTRGQQVTLRCSSQSGHNTVSWYQQALGQGPQFIFQYYREEENGRGNFPPRFSGLQFPNYSSELNVNALELDDSALYLCASSTQTGRGAYGYTFGSGTRLTVV.